Listed below are T cell receptor beta chains from one sample, sequenced in a study of identifying expanded T cells in peripheral blood. Method: immunoSEQ multiplex PCR; TCRdb's copy keeps in-frame clones and lacks some. The table has about 130,000 clones, 70% to 90% seen once. Sequencing input: blood. These receptors all stem from a person aged 18 to 70 in good health. Each CDR3 is given with its conserved first and last residue. The D gene is left open where the match is weak. Clone size is shown for a subset of rows, as once, few, many or a class of expanded clone.

d_gene,abundance,v_gene,j_gene,CDR3nt,CDR3aa
TRBD2,once,TRBV28,TRBJ2-3,TGTGCCAGCAGGAGGACTAGCGGGAGATCAGATACGCAGTATTTT,CASRRTSGRSDTQYF
.,.,TRBV15,TRBJ2-5,TGTGCCACCAGCAGAGATCCGCCTCCGAGGGAGACCCAGTACTTC,CATSRDPPPRETQYF
TRBD1,.,TRBV27,TRBJ2-7,TGTGCCAGCAGTTTGTCTACAGGGGGCCTTTTTTACGAGCAGTACTTC,CASSLSTGGLFYEQYF
.,.,TRBV19,TRBJ1-5,TGTGCCAGTTTTGAGGGCAGGGCGTATCAGCCCCAGCATTTT,CASFEGRAYQPQHF
TRBD2,.,TRBV19,TRBJ2-1,TGTGCCAGTAGTATAGGAAATAGCGGGATAGGTCGAAATGAGCAGTTCTTC,CASSIGNSGIGRNEQFF
.,.,TRBV7-9,TRBJ2-5,TGTGCCAGCAGCTTAAGGGGAGGCGAGACCCAGTACTTC,CASSLRGGETQYF
.,few,TRBV5-1,TRBJ2-2,TGCGCCAGCAGCTTTCAAGGGGAGGTCGGGGAGCTGTTTTTT,CASSFQGEVGELFF
TRBD2,.,TRBV4-2,TRBJ2-2,TGTGCCAGCAGCCAAGATCCCCTAGCGGGGGGCCGTGGGGACGGGGAGCTGTTTTTT,CASSQDPLAGGRGDGELFF
.,.,TRBV6-1,TRBJ2-2,TGTGCCAGCAGTGCAAGCAGGGCAGGGGACACCGGGGAGCTGTTTTTT,CASSASRAGDTGELFF
TRBD2,.,TRBV11-1,TRBJ2-2,TGTGCCAGCAGCTTAGTTCCGAGCGGGAGGGCCGGGGAGCTGTTTTTT,CASSLVPSGRAGELFF
TRBD2,.,TRBV28,TRBJ2-2,TGTGCCAGTTCTAGCGGGGCCCTTAACACCGGGGAGCTGTTTTTT,CASSSGALNTGELFF
.,.,TRBV7-2,TRBJ2-5,TGTGCCAGCAGCTCAGCGGGTGAGACCCAGTACTTC,CASSSAGETQYF
TRBD1,.,TRBV27,TRBJ2-3,TGTGCCAGCAGTTTGGCGGACAGGGGGCTTTTTGATACGCAGTATTTT,CASSLADRGLFDTQYF
TRBD2,.,TRBV14,TRBJ2-1,TGTGCCAGCAGCCATCAGGGACTAGCGGGAAATGAGCAGTTCTTC,CASSHQGLAGNEQFF
TRBD1,once,TRBV15,TRBJ1-4,TGTGCCACCAGCAGGGGTGGACAGGGCGAGGGTGAAAAACTGTTTTTT,CATSRGGQGEGEKLFF